This is a list of T cell receptor beta chains from one sample in a study of OX40 agonist ivuxolimab in advanced cancers. Profiled with immunoSEQ multiplex PCR; TCRdb holds only in-frame clones, not every one. The sample includes 80,000 to 100,000 clones, roughly nine tenths of them seen just once. The sample here was CD4+ or CD8+ T cells sorted from blood, taken in a trial of the OX40 agonist ivuxolimab. These receptors came from an adult with an advanced solid tumor such as melanoma, head and neck, liver or kidney cancer. CDR3s include the opening cysteine and the closing phenylalanine or tryptophan. Fields, in order: D gene, clone size, J gene, V gene, CDR3 DNA, CDR3 protein. The D gene is left open where the match is weak. The size entry is marked missing in some rows and otherwise reads once, few, many or a size class.

d_call: TRBD1; clone_size: .; j_call: TRBJ2-3; v_call: TRBV5-1; cdr3_nt: TGCGCCAGCAGCTTCGGACAGGGGACAGATACGCAGTATTTT; cdr3_aa: CASSFGQGTDTQYF
d_call: TRBD1; clone_size: once; j_call: TRBJ1-1; v_call: TRBV6-1; cdr3_nt: TGTGCCAGCAGTGAATTAAGGGACAGGGGCGAAGCTTTCTTT; cdr3_aa: CASSELRDRGEAFF
d_call: .; clone_size: .; j_call: TRBJ1-3; v_call: TRBV2; cdr3_nt: TGTGCCAGCAGAGTAACAGGGACTGGAAACACCATATATTTT; cdr3_aa: CASRVTGTGNTIYF
d_call: .; clone_size: .; j_call: TRBJ1-4; v_call: TRBV2; cdr3_nt: TGTGCCAGCACCACCCCCCCGGGGAGCTTCGAGGGAAAACTGTTTTTT; cdr3_aa: CASTTPPGSFEGKLFF
d_call: .; clone_size: .; j_call: TRBJ2-2; v_call: TRBV9; cdr3_nt: TGTGCCAGCAGCCACCTAAGGGACGCCGGGGAGCTGTTTTTT; cdr3_aa: CASSHLRDAGELFF
d_call: .; clone_size: once; j_call: TRBJ1-2; v_call: TRBV5-1; cdr3_nt: TGCGCCAGCAGCTTTCACAGAGGGTCGGAGAGCTACACCTTC; cdr3_aa: CASSFHRGSESYTF
d_call: .; clone_size: .; j_call: TRBJ1-1; v_call: TRBV2; cdr3_nt: TGTGCCAGCACCAGGGGCTTGAACACTGAAGCTTTCTTT; cdr3_aa: CASTRGLNTEAFF
d_call: .; clone_size: few; j_call: TRBJ1-6; v_call: TRBV27; cdr3_nt: TGTGCCAGCAGTTTATCCAGGGGTAATTCACCCCTCCACTTT; cdr3_aa: CASSLSRGNSPLHF
d_call: .; clone_size: .; j_call: TRBJ1-1; v_call: TRBV6-5; cdr3_nt: TGTGCCAGCAGTTCCGGACAAGCAGGGAGGGACACTGAAGCTTTCTTT; cdr3_aa: CASSSGQAGRDTEAFF
d_call: TRBD1; clone_size: .; j_call: TRBJ2-1; v_call: TRBV5-1; cdr3_nt: TGCGCCAGCAGCCCGGGACAGAAAACCTACAATGAGCAGTTCTTC; cdr3_aa: CASSPGQKTYNEQFF
d_call: .; clone_size: .; j_call: TRBJ1-3; v_call: TRBV6-1; cdr3_nt: TGTGCCAGCGGCGAGAGCTCTGGAAACACCATATATTTT; cdr3_aa: CASGESSGNTIYF
d_call: TRBD1; clone_size: .; j_call: TRBJ1-1; v_call: TRBV27; cdr3_nt: TGTGCCAGCACCCAGGGGGTAAACGGTGAAGCTTTCTTT; cdr3_aa: CASTQGVNGEAFF
d_call: .; clone_size: .; j_call: TRBJ1-5; v_call: TRBV12-5; cdr3_nt: TGTGCTAGTGGTTTTGGGAATCTTGGGAATAGGAGCAATCAGCCCCAGCATTTT; cdr3_aa: CASGFGNLGNRSNQPQHF
d_call: .; clone_size: .; j_call: TRBJ1-1; v_call: TRBV7-3; cdr3_nt: TGTGCCAGCAGCTTATTGGGCCCTAACACTGAAGCTTTCTTT; cdr3_aa: CASSLLGPNTEAFF
d_call: .; clone_size: .; j_call: TRBJ2-7; v_call: TRBV7-3; cdr3_nt: TGTGCCAGCAGCTCCTATGGTGGCGAGCAGTACTTC; cdr3_aa: CASSSYGGEQYF
d_call: .; clone_size: .; j_call: TRBJ2-5; v_call: TRBV15; cdr3_nt: TGTGCCACCAGCAGAGATCGTAAGGGAGGTGGGACCCAAGAGACCCAGTACTTC; cdr3_aa: CATSRDRKGGGTQETQYF
d_call: TRBD1; clone_size: .; j_call: TRBJ2-2; v_call: TRBV19; cdr3_nt: TGTGCCAGTAGTCCACCACCGGGACAGGGGCCCGGGGAGCTGTTTTTT; cdr3_aa: CASSPPPGQGPGELFF
d_call: .; clone_size: few; j_call: TRBJ1-1; v_call: TRBV7-7; cdr3_nt: TGTGCTAGCAGCTTAGTACATAACACTGAAGCTTTCTTT; cdr3_aa: CASSLVHNTEAFF
d_call: .; clone_size: .; j_call: TRBJ2-2; v_call: TRBV27; cdr3_nt: TGTGCCAGCAGTTTATGGGTTTCAGGGGAGCTGTTTTTT; cdr3_aa: CASSLWVSGELFF
d_call: TRBD1; clone_size: .; j_call: TRBJ1-4; v_call: TRBV19; cdr3_nt: TGTGCCAGTACCCTTAGACAGGGCTCAACTAATGAAAAACTGTTTTTT; cdr3_aa: CASTLRQGSTNEKLFF
d_call: TRBD2; clone_size: .; j_call: TRBJ2-7; v_call: TRBV18; cdr3_nt: TGTGCCAGCTCACCTCAAGCGGGGTGGTCCTACGAGCAGTACTTC; cdr3_aa: CASSPQAGWSYEQYF
d_call: TRBD1; clone_size: .; j_call: TRBJ1-1; v_call: TRBV29-1; cdr3_nt: TGCAGCGTTGACCCGACAGGGCGTCGGACTGAAGCTTTCTTT; cdr3_aa: CSVDPTGRRTEAFF
d_call: .; clone_size: .; j_call: TRBJ2-7; v_call: TRBV7-2; cdr3_nt: TGTGCCAGCAGCTTAGGGGCGGGTCAACTCTACGAGCAGTACTTC; cdr3_aa: CASSLGAGQLYEQYF
d_call: TRBD1; clone_size: .; j_call: TRBJ2-5; v_call: TRBV19; cdr3_nt: TGTGCCAGTACCAGGTCCGGGACAGGGGCCCAAGAGACCCAGTACTTC; cdr3_aa: CASTRSGTGAQETQYF
d_call: .; clone_size: once; j_call: TRBJ2-3; v_call: TRBV2; cdr3_nt: TGTGCCAGCAGTGAAGCGACAGGTCTAGATACGCAGTATTTT; cdr3_aa: CASSEATGLDTQYF
d_call: .; clone_size: once; j_call: TRBJ2-5; v_call: TRBV9; cdr3_nt: TGTGCCAGCAGCCCCACAGGGAAACAAGAGACCCAGTACTTC; cdr3_aa: CASSPTGKQETQYF
d_call: .; clone_size: .; j_call: TRBJ1-5; v_call: TRBV6-1; cdr3_nt: TGTGCCAGCAGTGACGGTTTTAATCAGCCCCAGCATTTT; cdr3_aa: CASSDGFNQPQHF
d_call: TRBD2; clone_size: .; j_call: TRBJ2-1; v_call: TRBV7-9; cdr3_nt: TGTGCCAGCAGCTTCCCCGGGGGGGCGGCCAGCAATGAGCAGTTCTTC; cdr3_aa: CASSFPGGAASNEQFF
d_call: .; clone_size: .; j_call: TRBJ2-5; v_call: TRBV18; cdr3_nt: TGTGCCAGCTCAGCCGGGTCTCAAGAGACCCAGTACTTC; cdr3_aa: CASSAGSQETQYF
d_call: TRBD1; clone_size: .; j_call: TRBJ1-2; v_call: TRBV11-3; cdr3_nt: TGTGCCAGCAGCTTCTCCGGGACAGGGCACGGCTACACCTTC; cdr3_aa: CASSFSGTGHGYTF
d_call: .; clone_size: .; j_call: TRBJ1-3; v_call: TRBV6-1; cdr3_nt: TGTGCCAGCCCGTCCTTCAACCCCTCTGGAAACACCATATATTTT; cdr3_aa: CASPSFNPSGNTIYF
d_call: .; clone_size: .; j_call: TRBJ1-1; v_call: TRBV30; cdr3_nt: TGTGCCTGGAGTAGAACGAACAGTTTTATCGAAGCTTTCTTT; cdr3_aa: CAWSRTNSFIEAFF
d_call: .; clone_size: .; j_call: TRBJ1-3; v_call: TRBV19; cdr3_nt: TGTGCCAGTAGTATAAGTTCTGGAAACACCATATATTTT; cdr3_aa: CASSISSGNTIYF
d_call: TRBD1; clone_size: .; j_call: TRBJ1-5; v_call: TRBV15; cdr3_nt: TGTGCCACCAGCAGAGGGACAGGGAAGGGAAACCAGCCCCAGCATTTT; cdr3_aa: CATSRGTGKGNQPQHF
d_call: .; clone_size: .; j_call: TRBJ2-7; v_call: TRBV6-4; cdr3_nt: TGTGCCAGCAGTTACCGGGGACCTGCCTACGAGCAGTACTTC; cdr3_aa: CASSYRGPAYEQYF
d_call: TRBD1; clone_size: .; j_call: TRBJ2-2; v_call: TRBV4-1; cdr3_nt: TGCGCCAGCAGCCAAGTACTAGGGGGCGCAACCACCGGGGAGCTGTTTTTT; cdr3_aa: CASSQVLGGATTGELFF
d_call: .; clone_size: medium-sized; j_call: TRBJ2-7; v_call: TRBV10-2; cdr3_nt: TGCGCCAGCAGTAAGTCCGGCGAGCAGTACTTC; cdr3_aa: CASSKSGEQYF
d_call: TRBD2; clone_size: .; j_call: TRBJ2-3; v_call: TRBV30; cdr3_nt: TGTGCCTGGGAGCGGGGGGTGGGGACAGATACGCAGTATTTT; cdr3_aa: CAWERGVGTDTQYF
d_call: .; clone_size: .; j_call: TRBJ2-6; v_call: TRBV6-4; cdr3_nt: TGTGCCAGCAGTGGAGGTGGGGGGAGCGTCCCCTGGGCCAACGTCCTGACTTTC; cdr3_aa: CASSGGGGSVPWANVLTF
d_call: .; clone_size: .; j_call: TRBJ2-7; v_call: TRBV5-1; cdr3_nt: TGCGCCAGCAGCACTGCACAGGGTGCCTACGAGCAGTACTTC; cdr3_aa: CASSTAQGAYEQYF
d_call: .; clone_size: .; j_call: TRBJ2-6; v_call: TRBV30; cdr3_nt: TGTGCCTGGAGTGTCCCTGCGGGGCGTGGGGCCAACGTCCTGACTTTC; cdr3_aa: CAWSVPAGRGANVLTF
d_call: .; clone_size: .; j_call: TRBJ1-6; v_call: TRBV7-9; cdr3_nt: TGTGCCAGCAGCGCCGGGAGTTGGGATTCACCCCTCCACTTT; cdr3_aa: CASSAGSWDSPLHF
d_call: .; clone_size: few; j_call: TRBJ1-2; v_call: TRBV4-1; cdr3_nt: TGCGCCAGCAGCCAAGACAACTATGGCTACACCTTC; cdr3_aa: CASSQDNYGYTF
d_call: .; clone_size: once; j_call: TRBJ2-3; v_call: TRBV5-4; cdr3_nt: TGTGCCAGCAGCTTGACGGGAGCGCCCACAGATACGCAGTATTTT; cdr3_aa: CASSLTGAPTDTQYF
d_call: .; clone_size: few; j_call: TRBJ1-2; v_call: TRBV19; cdr3_nt: TGTGCCGTCGTGGAAGGGCTCGGCTACACCTTC; cdr3_aa: CAVVEGLGYTF
d_call: TRBD2; clone_size: .; j_call: TRBJ2-3; v_call: TRBV15; cdr3_nt: TGTGCCACCAGCCTAGCGGGTTACACAGATACGCAGTATTTT; cdr3_aa: CATSLAGYTDTQYF
d_call: TRBD1; clone_size: .; j_call: TRBJ2-1; v_call: TRBV7-2; cdr3_nt: TGTGCCAGCAGCCCGTTGGGACAGACCTACAATGAGCAGTTCTTC; cdr3_aa: CASSPLGQTYNEQFF
d_call: .; clone_size: .; j_call: TRBJ1-1; v_call: TRBV6-1; cdr3_nt: TGTGCCAGCAGTGACAGGCTAGGGCCTATGAACACTGAAGCTTTCTTT; cdr3_aa: CASSDRLGPMNTEAFF
d_call: .; clone_size: .; j_call: TRBJ1-2; v_call: TRBV7-2; cdr3_nt: TGTGCCAGCAGCTTAGTAAGAGGGGATGGCTACACCTTC; cdr3_aa: CASSLVRGDGYTF
d_call: .; clone_size: .; j_call: TRBJ2-7; v_call: TRBV7-9; cdr3_nt: TGTGCCAGCAGCTTTGCCATCGGAGGTTACGAGCAGTACTTC; cdr3_aa: CASSFAIGGYEQYF